The rows below give T cell receptor beta chains drawn from one sample of a study of T cells in Graves' hyperthyroidism and ophthalmopathy. Using its own MiXCR run on the multiplex PCR reads, TCRdb lists one record per CDR3 protein. In the table there are 480,000 or so distinct CDR3 sequences, 46% of which are singletons. Material for sequencing was peripheral blood or thyroid tissue (not recorded which). The receptors shown here come from an adult woman with Graves' disease, either hyperthyroidism or ophthalmopathy (not recorded which). Both conserved end residues are part of each CDR3. A D gene is named only where the DNA matches it firmly. Size tells how often a clone was seen (once, few, many) or the class of an expanded clone, and some rows leave it out.

size: -
V: TRBV29-1
J: TRBJ2-5
D: TRBD2
CDR3: CSVVTSGRLETQYF
DNA: TGCAGCGTTGTTACTAGCGGGAGGCTAGAGACCCAGTACTTC

size: many
V: TRBV29-1
J: TRBJ1-2
D: -
CDR3: CSGERVGDGYTF
DNA: TGCAGCGGAGAAAGGGTGGGGGATGGCTACACCTTC

size: few
V: TRBV7-9
J: TRBJ2-7
D: -
CDR3: CASSLEPAYEQYF
DNA: TGTGCCAGCAGCTTAGAGCCGGCCTACGAGCAGTACTTC

size: -
V: TRBV12-3/TRBV12-4
J: TRBJ1-2
D: TRBD1
CDR3: CASTKDRGYNYGYTF
DNA: TGTGCCAGCACCAAGGACAGGGGGTACAACTATGGCTACACCTTC

size: -
V: TRBV10-3
J: TRBJ2-2
D: -
CDR3: CAISEPLTGHGAGELFF
DNA: TGTGCCATCAGTGAGCCGTTGACAGGTCATGGTGCCGGGGAGCTGTTTTTT

size: -
V: TRBV15
J: TRBJ1-5
D: -
CDR3: CATSREPGFSNQPQHF
DNA: TGTGCCACCAGCAGAGAACCGGGCTTTAGCAATCAGCCCCAGCATTTT

size: -
V: TRBV12-3/TRBV12-4
J: TRBJ1-5
D: TRBD1
CDR3: CASSRDRGQPQHF
DNA: TGTGCCAGTAGCCGGGACAGGGGGCAGCCCCAGCATTTT

size: once
V: TRBV29-1
J: TRBJ2-5
D: TRBD2
CDR3: CSETSGLETQYF
DNA: TGCAGCGAAACTAGCGGGCTGGAGACCCAGTACTTC

size: -
V: TRBV7-2
J: TRBJ1-1
D: TRBD1
CDR3: CASSLPHRGSEAFF
DNA: TGTGCCAGCAGCTTGCCGCACAGGGGGTCTGAAGCTTTCTTT

size: -
V: TRBV6-2/TRBV6-3
J: TRBJ2-3
D: TRBD2
CDR3: CASSYATSFPDTQYF
DNA: TGTGCCAGCAGTTACGCGACTAGCTTTCCAGATACGCAGTATTTT

size: many
V: TRBV6-4
J: TRBJ1-2
D: -
CDR3: CASSEGHNYGYTF
DNA: TGTGCCAGCAGTGAAGGACACAACTATGGCTACACCTTC

size: many
V: TRBV7-3
J: TRBJ1-1
D: -
CDR3: CASSPGVGAEAFF
DNA: TGTGCCAGCAGCCCGGGGGTGGGGGCTGAAGCTTTCTTT

size: -
V: TRBV25-1
J: TRBJ2-7
D: TRBD2
CDR3: CASSGLAGVGEQYF
DNA: TGTGCCAGCAGCGGACTAGCGGGAGTCGGCGAGCAGTACTTC

size: few
V: TRBV2
J: TRBJ1-1
D: -
CDR3: CASSIRGGGTEAFF
DNA: TGTGCCAGCAGCATCCGAGGGGGTGGCACTGAAGCTTTCTTT